This TCR beta chain was captured in a study of T cells in Graves' hyperthyroidism and ophthalmopathy. Using RNA transcripts as the source, TCR beta CDR3 regions were amplified. TCR CDR3 regions were first amplified by RT-PCR with HTBI primers. TCRdb re-analysed the multiplex PCR reads in MiXCR, keeping a single row per CDR3 protein. The table shows about 570,000 distinct CDR3 sequences, with around 46% occurring only once. Deletions cut 7 bases from V and 2 bases from J, with 13 bases between. The V gene's germline CDR1 is SGHTA and CDR2 FQGNSA. The CDR3 sequence is 14 residues long. The sequence came from an adult woman with Graves' disease, either hyperthyroidism or ophthalmopathy (not recorded which). Material for sequencing was peripheral blood or thyroid tissue (not recorded which). This sequence joins TRBV7-2 and TRBJ2-3; D not resolved. The CDR3 here is CASTLRAFTDTQYF. The DNA of the CDR3 is TGTGCCAGCACCCTAAGGGCTTTCACAGATACGCAGTATTTT.